The sequence of this T cell receptor beta chain was determined in a study of T-cell reconstitution after alpha-beta-depleted transplantation in children. Unique molecular identifiers were incorporated when the TCRbeta library was constructed. MiXCR was run by TCRdb on the PCR reads, yielding one entry per CDR3 protein. The table lists about 500,000 distinct CDR3 sequences, roughly 33% of them singletons. The sequence was collected from a human donor who donated a stem cell graft to a child with aplastic anemia. The sample here was PBMCs from the stem cell graft donor, taken from the stem cell graft.

The CDR3 DNA sequence: TGTGCCAGCACTCCCCCGACTAGCGGGAACCACAATGAGCAGTTCTTC. Translating gives CASTPPTSGNHNEQFF. The V and J genes are TRBV28 and TRBJ2-1; 11 bases align to TRBD2. The ends lost 7 bases at V and 5 bases at J; junction bases unmatched: 10. Germline CDR1 MDHEN, CDR2 SYDVKM. This CDR3 has 16 amino acids.